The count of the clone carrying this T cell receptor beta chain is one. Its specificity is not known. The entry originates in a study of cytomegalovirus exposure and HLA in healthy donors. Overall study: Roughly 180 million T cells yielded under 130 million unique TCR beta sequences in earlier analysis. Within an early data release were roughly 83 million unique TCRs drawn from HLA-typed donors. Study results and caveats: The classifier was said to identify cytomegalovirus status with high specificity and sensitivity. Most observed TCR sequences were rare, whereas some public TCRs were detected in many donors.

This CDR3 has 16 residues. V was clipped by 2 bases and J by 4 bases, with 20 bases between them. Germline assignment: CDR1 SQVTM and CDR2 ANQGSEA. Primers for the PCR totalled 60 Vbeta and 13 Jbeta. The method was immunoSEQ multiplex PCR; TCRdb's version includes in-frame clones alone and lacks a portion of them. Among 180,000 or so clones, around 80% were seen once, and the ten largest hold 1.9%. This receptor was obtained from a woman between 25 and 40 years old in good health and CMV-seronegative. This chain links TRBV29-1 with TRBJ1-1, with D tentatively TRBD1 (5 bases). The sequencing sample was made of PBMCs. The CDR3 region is CSVEMRQGMVGTEAFF. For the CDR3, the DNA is TGCAGCGTTGAAATGCGGCAGGGAATGGTGGGCACTGAAGCTTTCTTT. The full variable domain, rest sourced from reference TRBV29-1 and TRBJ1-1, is SAVISQKPSRDICQRGTSLTIQCQVDSQVTMMFWYRQQPGQSLTLIATANQGSEATYESGFVIDKFPISRPNLTFSTLTVSNMSPEDSSIYLCSVEMRQGMVGTEAFFGQGTRLTVV.